A selection of T cell receptor beta chains follows, all from one sample in a study of technical replicates of blood from a few donors. Here immunoSEQ multiplex PCR was the method, and the copy in TCRdb shows in-frame clones only, minus some. In the table there are roughly 80,000 clones, about 91% of which are singletons. The sample consisted of T cells isolated from PBMCs. All receptors derive from a human donor in good health. The CDR3 runs from the conserved cysteine through the conserved F or W. A D gene is named only where the DNA matches it firmly. The listing skips clone size in some rows; elsewhere it reads once, few, many or a size class.

V	size	J	D	DNA	CDR3
TRBV29-1	-	TRBJ2-5	TRBD2	TGCAGCGTTGAGGTACTAGCGGACACGCAAGAGACCCAGTACTTC	CSVEVLADTQETQYF
TRBV5-4	-	TRBJ2-3	-	TGTGCCAGCAGCCCCCCTAGCACAGATACGCAGTATTTT	CASSPPSTDTQYF
TRBV7-9	once	TRBJ1-1	-	TGTGCCAGCAGCATTCGGTATCCTGAAGCTTTCTTT	CASSIRYPEAFF
TRBV10-2	-	TRBJ2-7	-	TGCGCCAGCAGCGGGACTCATACCTACGAGCAGTACTTC	CASSGTHTYEQYF
TRBV21-1	-	TRBJ2-1	-	TGTGCCAGCAGCAAAGCAATTTGCGGGAGCCACAATGAGCAGTTCTTC	CASSKAICGSHNEQFF
TRBV4-1	-	TRBJ2-7	TRBD1	TGCGCCAGCAGCCCACTTGACCCCACCGGGACAGGGCACTACGAGCAGTACTTC	CASSPLDPTGTGHYEQYF
TRBV27	-	TRBJ2-7	TRBD2	TGTGCCAGCAGTCCGCACCGACTAGCGGGAACATACGAGCAGTACTTC	CASSPHRLAGTYEQYF
TRBV5-4	-	TRBJ2-1	-	TGTGCCACGACTACGGGTGAGGCGCAGTTCTTC	CATTTGEAQFF
TRBV7-2	-	TRBJ1-1	-	TGTGCCAGCAGCTTGTATCCGGGGGTTAACACTGAAGCTTTCTTT	CASSLYPGVNTEAFF
TRBV6-5	-	TRBJ2-7	TRBD1	TGTGCCAGCAGCCGAACCGGGACAGGCCCGCACGAGCAGTACTTC	CASSRTGTGPHEQYF
TRBV4-2	-	TRBJ2-7	-	TGTGCCAGCAGCCAAGGTATAAGGGACATCTTTAGGTACTTC	CASSQGIRDIFRYF
TRBV7-9	-	TRBJ2-7	-	TGTGCCAGCAGCCTAGCCGGGTTTGGGGCCTTCTCCTACGAGCAGTACTTC	CASSLAGFGAFSYEQYF
TRBV6-6	-	TRBJ2-7	-	TGTGCCAGCAGTTACACCCCAGGGTCCTACGAGCAGTACTTC	CASSYTPGSYEQYF
TRBV7-6	-	TRBJ2-1	TRBD2	TGTGCCAGCAGCCCCCGCGCCAGCGGGGGGACTTTAACCTACAATGAGCAGTTCTTC	CASSPRASGGTLTYNEQFF
TRBV14	-	TRBJ1-1	TRBD1	TGTGCCAGCAGCCCCAACGACAGGGCGGCCACTGAAGCTTTCTTT	CASSPNDRAATEAFF
TRBV4-1	-	TRBJ2-1	TRBD2	TGCGCCAGCAGCCAGCTAGCGGGACTCTACAATGAGCAGTTCTTC	CASSQLAGLYNEQFF
TRBV19	-	TRBJ2-5	TRBD1	TGTGCCAGTAGTATTAACAGGGGGCTAGAGGAGACCCAGTACTTC	CASSINRGLEETQYF
TRBV28	-	TRBJ2-7	TRBD2	TGTGCCAGCAGTCGCTTGTCAGCGGGAGACATGCGGTGGGACGAGCAGTACTTC	CASSRLSAGDMRWDEQYF
TRBV5-1	-	TRBJ2-2	TRBD1	TGCGCCAGCAGCCCGGGGGACAGGGACACCGGGGAGCTGTTTTTT	CASSPGDRDTGELFF
TRBV19	-	TRBJ1-5	TRBD1	TGTGCCAGTGAGGGGACAGGGGGATATAGCAATCAGCCCCAGCATTTT	CASEGTGGYSNQPQHF
TRBV6-5	-	TRBJ2-3	TRBD1	TGTGCCAGCAGTTACTCAAGGACAGGGGATACGCAGTATTTT	CASSYSRTGDTQYF
TRBV16	-	TRBJ2-2	-	TGTGCCAGCAGCCACCTGCGGGGAAGGGCTAGCATCGGGGAGCTGTTTTTT	CASSHLRGRASIGELFF
TRBV4-2	-	TRBJ2-1	TRBD2	TGTGCCAGCAGCCAAGGGACTAGCGGGACACAGGAGCAGTTCTTC	CASSQGTSGTQEQFF
TRBV10-2	-	TRBJ1-3	TRBD1	TGCGCCAGCAGTGAATCCCGACAGGGGCTTCGCTCTGGAAACACCATATATTTT	CASSESRQGLRSGNTIYF
TRBV29-1	few	TRBJ1-2	-	TGCAGCGTTGGGGACTCCTATGGCTACACCTTC	CSVGDSYGYTF
TRBV29-1	-	TRBJ2-7	-	TGCAGCACAGGGACCGCCGATGGCGAGCAGTACTTC	CSTGTADGEQYF
TRBV11-2	-	TRBJ2-3	TRBD2	TGTGCCAGCAGCCCAACTAGCGGGGGGACCACAGATACGCAGTATTTT	CASSPTSGGTTDTQYF
TRBV2	-	TRBJ2-2	TRBD1	TGTGCCAGCAGGAAGGGGACAGCGAACACCGGGGAGCTGTTTTTT	CASRKGTANTGELFF
TRBV5-6	-	TRBJ2-5	-	TGTGCCAGCAGCCGCTATCAGGGGAAGGGAGAGGAGACCCAGTACTTC	CASSRYQGKGEETQYF
TRBV4-2	-	TRBJ2-2	-	TGTGCCAGCAGCCCGTACCTCAGGGAGGCCGGGGAGCTGTTTTTT	CASSPYLREAGELFF
TRBV19	-	TRBJ1-4	TRBD1	TGTGCCAGTAGTCGGACAGGGGAGGCGCCAAATGAAAAACTGTTTTTT	CASSRTGEAPNEKLFF
TRBV4-1	-	TRBJ2-1	-	TGCGCCAGCAGCGGATATAGCATCGATGAGCAGTTCTTC	CASSGYSIDEQFF
TRBV28	-	TRBJ2-3	-	TGTGCCAGCCACAGTGTTAGCACAGATACGCAGTATTTT	CASHSVSTDTQYF
TRBV10-3	once	TRBJ2-7	TRBD1	TGTGCCATCAGTGTCAAGGGGGCCGACGAGCAGTACTTC	CAISVKGADEQYF
TRBV6-4	-	TRBJ2-7	TRBD2	TGTGCCAGCAGTGACAGGCTAGCGGGATACCTTTACGAGCAGTACTTC	CASSDRLAGYLYEQYF
TRBV15	-	TRBJ2-5	-	TGTGCCACCAGCAGAGATAAAAAGACCCAGTACTTC	CATSRDKKTQYF
TRBV7-2	-	TRBJ2-1	-	TGTGCCAGCAGCTTCGTTTTGGGAGGAGGAAATGAGCAGTTCTTC	CASSFVLGGGNEQFF
TRBV7-9	once	TRBJ2-7	TRBD2	TGTGCCTATCCAGCGGGAGGGGCCGAGCAGTACTTC	CAYPAGGAEQYF
TRBV7-9	once	TRBJ2-1	-	TGTGCCAGCAGCTTCTCTGGGACTTACCCCAATGAGCAGTTCTTC	CASSFSGTYPNEQFF
TRBV19	-	TRBJ1-1	TRBD1	TGTGCCAGTAGTATGACCGGGACAGATAAAGCTTTCTTT	CASSMTGTDKAFF
TRBV28	few	TRBJ2-3	-	TGTGCCAGCAGTTTCCTTTCGGGTACAGATACGCAGTATTTT	CASSFLSGTDTQYF
TRBV29-1	-	TRBJ2-5	-	TGCAGCGTTGAAGATCGTGCGGGGATCGCGGAGACCCAGTACTTC	CSVEDRAGIAETQYF
TRBV7-9	few	TRBJ1-1	-	TGTGCCAGCAGCTTAGGGTCCCTAAATTTCAACACTGAAGCTTTCTTT	CASSLGSLNFNTEAFF
TRBV5-1	-	TRBJ1-4	-	TGCGCCAGCAGCTTGTGGAGGGGTGGCGAAAAACTGTTTTTT	CASSLWRGGEKLFF
TRBV7-6	-	TRBJ2-3	TRBD1	TGTGCCAGCAGTTTTCCGGACAGGGGGCTTAAAGATACGCAGTATTTT	CASSFPDRGLKDTQYF
TRBV12-5	-	TRBJ2-3	TRBD2	TGTGCTAGTGGTTTGGTAGCGGGGGGACTCACAGATACGCAGTATTTT	CASGLVAGGLTDTQYF
TRBV9	-	TRBJ2-1	TRBD2	TGTGCCAGCAGCTCGACTGGACTAGCGGGGAGCAATGAGCAGTTCTTC	CASSSTGLAGSNEQFF
TRBV14	-	TRBJ2-1	TRBD2	TGTGCCAGCCAGATCAGCGGGATGTACAATGAGCAGTTCTTC	CASQISGMYNEQFF
TRBV5-5	-	TRBJ1-5	-	TGTGCCAGCAGCTCGGACAGCCCCAATCAGCCCCAGCATTTT	CASSSDSPNQPQHF
TRBV2	-	TRBJ1-2	-	TGTGCCAGCATCCGAGGGAGCCATGGCTACACCTTC	CASIRGSHGYTF
TRBV13	-	TRBJ2-1	TRBD2	TGTGCCAGCAGCTTACGGACTAGCTACAATGGGCAGTTCTTC	CASSLRTSYNGQFF
TRBV5-1	-	TRBJ1-3	-	TGCGCCAGCAGCTTGGACAACAGAATCGGAAACACCATATATTTT	CASSLDNRIGNTIYF
TRBV5-8	-	TRBJ1-1	TRBD1	TGTGCCAGCAGCTTGGGGGGACAGGGGAACACTGAAGCTTTCTTT	CASSLGGQGNTEAFF
TRBV6-5	few	TRBJ2-7	TRBD2	TGTGCCAGCAGTTACCCCGGACTAGCGGGTTACTACGAGCAGTACTTC	CASSYPGLAGYYEQYF
TRBV5-6	once	TRBJ1-5	-	TGTGCCAGCAGTCCTAAGGGGATCCATCAGCCCCAGCATTTT	CASSPKGIHQPQHF
TRBV7-9	-	TRBJ2-5	TRBD2	TGTGCCAGCAGCTCGGGACTAGCGTTCGGGGAGCATCAAGAGACCCAGTACTTC	CASSSGLAFGEHQETQYF
TRBV5-5	-	TRBJ1-5	TRBD1	TGTGCCAGCAGCTTGGCTGGACAGGGGTATCAGCCCCAGCATTTT	CASSLAGQGYQPQHF